This T cell receptor beta chain emerged from a study of blood T cell repertoires in COVID-19. Study as a whole: There were acute and convalescent COVID-19 samples, and they came from the United States, Italy and Spain. PBMCs, B-cell-depleted T cells, or T cells provided the cDNA or gDNA that made up the material.

Enrollment of patients from Seattle took place during active infection, with longitudinal follow-up. How the authors handled the data: Nucleated cell number was recorded as an estimate derived from reference gene primer amplification. Clones were read by immunoSEQ multiplex PCR, and TCRdb kept only the in-frame ones, dropping some. The DNA was the basis for D and trimming; V, J and clone size are from that table. The sample includes about 250,000 clones, around 90% of them seen just once. The CDR3 runs to 15 residues. The V gene's germline CDR1 is SGHNT and CDR2 YYREEE (reference sequence). V lost 0 bases, J lost 0 bases, and 10 bases lay in between.

The receptor was isolated from a woman in her sixties or seventies with COVID-19, enrolled during active disease. The chain combines TRBV5-4 with TRBJ2-7, with D possibly TRBD2 on 6 matching bases. Sequenced material: peripheral blood. The CDR3: CASSLGGAGSYEQYF. CDR3 in DNA: TGTGCCAGCAGCTTGGGCGGGGCAGGCTCCTACGAGCAGTACTTC. Together with reference TRBV5-4 and TRBJ2-7, the CDR3 gives the full variable domain: ETGVTQSPTHLIKTRGQQVTLRCSSQSGHNTVSWYQQALGQGPQFIFQYYREEENGRGNFPPRFSGLQFPNYSSELNVNALELDDSALYLCASSLGGAGSYEQYFGPGTRLTVT.